This TCR beta chain was captured by sequencing in a study of immune characterization of retroperitoneal liposarcoma. MiXCR, applied by TCRdb to the PCR reads, yields one record per CDR3 protein. This sample has about 3,000 distinct CDR3 sequences, with over 35% found just once. Germline values: CDR1 SGHTA, CDR2 FQGNSA. V lost 5 bases to trimming and J lost 0 bases; unmatched junction nucleotides: 5. The CDR3 spans 15 residues. This chain links TRBV7-2 with TRBJ2-3; 7 nucleotides align to TRBD2. The clonotype comes from a male donor with retroperitoneal liposarcoma. Specimen: tumor tissue. CDR3 in DNA: TGTGCCAGCAGCCAGGGACTACTTAGCACAGATACGCAGTATTTT. Translation: CASSQGLLSTDTQYF.